One sample yielded the 18 T cell receptor beta chains listed below, sequenced in a study of cytomegalovirus exposure and HLA in healthy donors. The PCR was carried out with 60 Vbeta primers and 13 Jbeta primers. Some clones are missing from TCRdb's copy, which holds only in-frame ones; the method was immunoSEQ multiplex PCR. The sample has around 100,000 clones; around three quarters are singletons. The sample comprised PBMCs. The receptors here all came from a female donor in good health and CMV-seropositive.

The rearrangement joins TRBV27 to TRBJ2-2; D not certain. This CDR3 has 13 amino acids. The germline gives CDR1 MNHEY, CDR2 SMNVEV (reference sequence). The V end was cut by 2 bases, the J end by 5 bases, with 6 bases between. CDR3 protein: CASSLVYTGELFF. For the CDR3, the DNA is TGTGCCAGCAGTTTAGTGTATACCGGGGAGCTGTTTTTT.

The chain carries TRBV6-5 and TRBJ1-1; 7 nucleotides agree with TRBD1. There are 14 residues in the CDR3. Germline-derived CDR1 and CDR2 are MNHEY and SVGAGI. V was clipped by 5 bases and J by 3 bases; unmatched bases: 6. The CDR3 here is CASSRQGRDTEAFF. The CDR3, as DNA: TGTGCCAGCAGTCGACAGGGAAGGGACACTGAAGCTTTCTTT.

In its sample, this clone was seen a few times. The rearrangement links TRBV13 to TRBJ1-1, with D maybe TRBD1 (6 bases). The V gene's germline CDR1 is PRHDT and CDR2 FYEKMQ (reference sequence). The CDR3 sequence is 17 residues long. Trimming removed 0 bases at V and 3 bases at J, with 17 bases between. The CDR3 coding sequence is TGTGCCAGCAGCTTAGGGGGCGGACGGGGGGCGGACACTGAAGCTTTCTTT. Encoded protein: CASSLGGGRGADTEAFF.

The chain employs TRBV27 and TRBJ2-1; TRBD2 might be the D (7 bases). Germline lookup yields CDR1 MNHEY and CDR2 SMNVEV (reference sequence). V lost 2 bases to trimming and J lost 8 bases, with 16 bases between them. The CDR3 totals 15 residues. The CDR3 reads CASSLRGGGGYEQFF. Here the CDR3 DNA reads TGTGCCAGCAGTTTAAGGGGGGGAGGTGGGTATGAGCAGTTCTTC.

The chain combines TRBV7-8 with TRBJ2-7, with 7 bases that match TRBD1. The J segment lost 2 bases and the V segment lost 5 bases, leaving 6 bases of the junction unmatched. Per germline, CDR1 SGHVS and CDR2 FQNEAQ. The CDR3 totals 14 residues. The CDR3: CASSALGGPYEQYF. The DNA for the CDR3 is TGTGCCAGCAGCGCCCTAGGGGGCCCCTACGAGCAGTACTTC. The whole variable domain, filled in from reference TRBV7-8 and TRBJ2-7, reads GAGVSQSPRYKVAKRGQDVALRCDPISGHVSLFWYQQALGQGPEFLTYFQNEAQLDKSGLPSDRFFAERPEGSVSTLKIQRTQQEDSAVYLCASSALGGPYEQYFGPGTRLTVT.

This clone was observed a single time. The rearrangement joins TRBV28 to TRBJ2-3; D is perhaps TRBD1 (6 bases). Trimming removed 2 bases from V and 4 bases from J, with 16 bases in between. The CDR3 extends over 16 amino acids. Per the germline V gene, CDR1 is MDHEN and CDR2 is SYDVKM. This CDR3 reads CASSLLGARGPDTQYF. The CDR3 nucleotides are TGTGCCAGCAGTTTACTGGGGGCTCGGGGCCCAGATACGCAGTATTTT.

The chain carries TRBV10-2 and TRBJ1-1; possible D gene TRBD1, 5 bases. Trimming removed 6 bases at V and 2 bases at J, with 13 bases between. Germline lookup yields CDR1 WSHSY and CDR2 SAAADI. The CDR3 loop spans 14 amino acids. CDR3 bases: TGCGCCAGCAGAGCTGTACAGGCAAACACTGAAGCTTTCTTT. This gives the protein CASRAVQANTEAFF.

The chain employs TRBV19 and TRBJ1-1, with D perhaps matching TRBD1 (6 bases). Germline loops: CDR1 LNHDA, CDR2 SQIVND (reference sequence). V was clipped by 5 bases and J by 8 bases, with 12 bases between them. The CDR3 is 12 residues long. Here the CDR3 reads CASSLGQREAFF. The CDR3 nucleotides are TGTGCCAGTAGTCTTGGACAGAGGGAAGCTTTCTTT.

CDR3 DNA sequence: TGTGCCAGCTCAACACAACCGGGACAGGCGAGTAATTCACCCCTCCACTTT. This encodes CASSTQPGQASNSPLHF. This rearrangement joins TRBV18 to TRBJ1-6; 8 bases agree with TRBD1. Germline values: CDR1 KGHSH, CDR2 LQKENI. The trim removed 5 bases at V and 6 bases at J, leaving 12 bases unmatched. The CDR3 has 17 amino acids.

The rearrangement joins TRBV30 to TRBJ2-5; the match to TRBD1 covers 11 bases. The CDR3 is 15 amino acids. From germline, CDR1 is GTSNPN and CDR2 SVGIG (reference sequence). Trimming cost V 2 bases and J 5 bases; bases outside gene matches: 7. The CDR3: CAWSIGDRGSETQYF. CDR3 nucleotides: TGTGCCTGGAGTATCGGGGACAGGGGGTCGGAGACCCAGTACTTC.

The chain is built from TRBV9 and TRBJ2-1; no clear D. The germline V gene has CDR1 SGDLS and CDR2 YYNGEE. CDR3 length: 16 residues. V was clipped by 0 bases and J by 3 bases, with 13 bases between them. CDR3 sequence reads: CASSVGDGASYNEQFF. The CDR3, as DNA: TGTGCCAGCAGCGTAGGCGACGGAGCCAGCTACAATGAGCAGTTCTTC.

This chain joins TRBV30 and TRBJ1-5, with D maybe TRBD1 (5 bases). The CDR3 is made up of 14 amino acids. V lost 0 bases to trimming and J lost 0 bases, with 6 bases between them. Germline V gene lookup returns CDR1 GTSNPN and CDR2 SVGIG (reference sequence). The CDR3 spells CAWSVGHSNQPQHF. The CDR3 region has the DNA TGTGCCTGGAGTGTAGGACATAGCAATCAGCCCCAGCATTTT.

A single count supports this clone. The chain employs TRBV18 and TRBJ1-5, with 9 bases aligning to TRBD1. CDR1 is KGHSH and CDR2 is LQKENI in the germline V gene. This CDR3 is 14 amino acids long. V lost 2 bases to trimming and J lost 5 bases; unmatched junction nucleotides: 1. CDR3 DNA sequence: TGTGCCAGCTCACCAAGACAGGGGGATCAGCCCCAGCATTTT. Protein sequence: CASSPRQGDQPQHF.

The chain has TRBV12-5 and TRBJ1-5, with D unclear. The CDR3 consists of 14 residues. Germline V gene lookup returns CDR1 LGHNT and CDR2 FRNRAP. V was clipped by 7 bases and J by 0 bases, with 10 bases between them. The DNA for the CDR3 is TGTGCTAGTGCTCCTAGTTATAGCAATCAGCCCCAGCATTTT. It is translated as CASAPSYSNQPQHF.

The chain is built from TRBV5-6 and TRBJ1-3, with D possibly matching TRBD1 (5 bases). With 3 bases removed from V and 0 bases from J, the gap between germline ends came to 13 bases. The CDR3 runs 16 residues. Germline CDR1 is SGHDT and CDR2 is YYEEEE. The CDR3 protein is CASSSRQRHSGNTIYF. The CDR3 nucleotides are TGTGCCAGCAGCTCACGACAGCGACACTCTGGAAACACCATATATTTT.

This clone was seen once. This rearrangement joins TRBV7-2 to TRBJ2-1; 11 bases match TRBD2. V trimming: 3 bases; J trimming: 6 bases; junction bases outside the gene matches: 13. This CDR3 contains 18 residues. Germline values: CDR1 SGHTA, CDR2 FQGNSA. The CDR3 DNA follows: TGTGCCAGCAGCTTTAGGGGCACTAGCGGGGGACCCGGCAATGAGCAGTTCTTC. Protein product: CASSFRGTSGGPGNEQFF.

The V gene is TRBV4-1, the J gene TRBJ2-1, with TRBD2 matching 13 bases. The ends lost 4 bases at V and 5 bases at J; junction bases unmatched: 2. The germline V gene has CDR1 MGHRA and CDR2 YSYEKL. The CDR3 extends over 15 amino acids. CDR3 loop: CASSLLAGGNNEQFF. The DNA for the CDR3 is TGCGCCAGCAGCCTACTAGCGGGAGGGAACAATGAGCAGTTCTTC.

The CDR3, as DNA: TGTGCCTGGAGTATCAGGGACACTGAAGCTTTCTTT. Residues: CAWSIRDTEAFF. The chain couples TRBV30 to TRBJ1-1; TRBD1 is a possible D gene (5 bases). Trimming took off 2 bases at V and 3 bases at J, with 7 bases between the two ends. CDR1 GTSNPN and CDR2 SVGIG come from the germline V gene (reference sequence). The CDR3 loop spans 12 amino acids.